Listed here is a single TCR beta chain. What it binds is not known. These data come from a study of T cell responses to AZD1222 COVID-19 vaccine. Study-wide results and limits: With dominance at 160-218 and 743-854, vaccine-associated CD4 TCRs spanned spike. In a largely white British group with more females than males, clonal diversity was possibly underestimated. At baseline, seropositivity was found in only a handful of AZD1222 recipients.

Germline V gene sequence: CDR1 MNHEY, CDR2 SVGEGT. With V trimmed by 4 bases and J by 0 bases, 12 bases remained unmatched. The CDR3 length is 18 residues. TCRdb's copy holds only in-frame clones and misses some; the assay was immunoSEQ multiplex PCR. Of some 120,000 clones listed, roughly 88% are singletons. The TCR originated in an adult in good health. The material sequenced was peripheral blood, taken on day 0 of AZD1222 vaccination. This chain uses TRBV6-2 or TRBV6-3 with TRBJ2-1, with 7 bases aligning to TRBD2. CDR3: CASSWDQGRGSSYNEQFF. The DNA for the CDR3 is TGTGCCAGCAGTTGGGACCAAGGGCGCGGGAGCTCCTACAATGAGCAGTTCTTC.